This TCR beta chain was profiled in a study of blood T cell repertoires in COVID-19. Looking at the study overall: Sites across the United States, Italy and Spain contributed samples from acute and convalescent COVID-19. PBMCs, B-cell-depleted T cells, or T cells provided the cDNA or gDNA that made up the material.

Germline assignment: CDR1 MDHEN and CDR2 SYDVKM. The germline V and J ends were trimmed by 6 bases and 2 bases, with 14 bases remaining between them. The CDR3 length is 14 residues. Under the authors' procedure: Amplification with reference gene primers provided the estimates of nucleated cell counts. Libraries were prepared by immunoSEQ multiplex PCR; TCRdb keeps only in-frame clonotypes and omits some of them. The DNA was the basis for D and trimming; V, J and clone size are from that table. Found here are roughly 130,000 clones, just under 80% of them singletons; the top ten hold around 15%. The rearrangement links TRBV28 to TRBJ2-7, with no clear D. The receptor comes from a man in his fifties or sixties with active or convalescent COVID-19. The specimen sequenced was peripheral blood. The CDR3 sequence: CASRTPTDTYEQYF. DNA for the CDR3: TGTGCCAGCAGGACCCCTACAGATACCTACGAGCAGTACTTC.